Listed here are 24 T cell receptor beta chains from one sample, sequenced in a study of glioma-infiltrating T cells after dendritic cell vaccination. Sequenced by immunoSEQ multiplex PCR; TCRdb stores in-frame clones only, minus some. This table has 25,000 to 35,000 clones, over 90% appearing once. The sample in question was blood, obtained before dendritic cell vaccination. These receptors were collected from a human donor with glioblastoma.

The rearrangement joins TRBV4-3 to TRBJ2-5; D remains unclear. This CDR3 has 12 amino acids. CDR1 and CDR2 (germline): LGHNA, YSLEER. V lost 0 bases, J lost 5 bases, and 4 bases lay in between. The CDR3 coding sequence is TGCGCCAGCAGCCAAGAGGCCGAGACCCAGTACTTC. It encodes CASSQEAETQYF.

This chain connects TRBV11-2 to TRBJ1-1, with 8 nucleotides matching TRBD1. Germline V gene data show CDR1 as SGHAT and CDR2 as FQNNGV. The junction had 5 bases not matched to a gene; V was cut back by 5 bases and J by 3 bases. This CDR3 is 14 amino acids long. Here the CDR3 reads CASSGGQGHTEAFF. The CDR3 bases are TGTGCCAGCAGCGGCGGACAGGGCCACACTGAAGCTTTCTTT.

The chain employs TRBV4-1 and TRBJ1-2; TRBD1 might be the D (5 bases). This CDR3 contains 14 residues. The V and J ends lost 6 bases and 4 bases respectively, with 15 bases between them. CDR1 is MGHRA, CDR2 YSYEKL, per germline. The CDR3 sequence: CASRALSGGYGYTF. CDR3 bases: TGCGCCAGCAGGGCCCTATCGGGGGGCTATGGCTACACCTTC.

This chain connects TRBV25-1 to TRBJ2-6; the D gene is possibly TRBD2 (6 bases). Trimming cost V 6 bases and J 2 bases, with 14 bases left between them. Germline V gives CDR1 MGHDK, CDR2 SYGVNS. The CDR3 runs 16 residues. CDR3 sequence (DNA): TGTGCCAGCAGCCCGGACTGGGGGGCTGGGGCCAACGTCCTGACTTTC. This gives the protein CASSPDWGAGANVLTF.

The chain has TRBV30 and TRBJ2-7, with TRBD2 identical over 7 bases. The CDR3 runs to 15 residues. V lost 5 bases and J lost 1; bases outside the gene matches: 11. Germline V gene sequence: CDR1 GTSNPN, CDR2 SVGIG (reference sequence). The CDR3 sequence: CAWAKGGGASYEQYF. The CDR3 region has the DNA TGTGCCTGGGCGAAGGGCGGGGGAGCATCCTACGAGCAGTACTTC.

V gene TRBV6-5 combines with J gene TRBJ1-2; D unclear. V was shortened by 0 bases and J by 3 bases, with 8 bases between the two germline ends. CDR3 length equals 14 residues. CDR1 and CDR2 (germline): MNHEY, SVGAGI. CDR3 DNA: TGTGCCAGCAGTTACTCTGCCAGTCACTATGGCTACACCTTC. Protein sequence: CASSYSASHYGYTF.

Points on this clone: The junction and the germline gene differ at one end; a read error may be behind it. This CDR3 is also generated by other DNA sequences in the sample. The chain combines TRBV30 with TRBJ1-6; D might be TRBD1 (6 bases). Looked up from germline, CDR1 is GTSNPN and CDR2 is SVGIG (reference sequence). The CDR3 has 13 residues. CDR3 sequence: CAWSVRGNSPLHF. The DNA for the CDR3 is TGTGCCTGGAGTGTCAGGGGTAATTCCCCCCTCCACTTT.

V is TRBV2 and J is TRBJ1-1; the D gene is possibly TRBD1 (5 bases). CDR1 and CDR2 from the germline V gene are SNHLY and FYNNEI. The CDR3 is 13 residues long. Trimming pared 6 bases from V and 1 base from J, leaving 9 bases between. The CDR3 DNA reads as TGTGCCAGCAGCCCGACAGAGAACACTGAAGCTTTCTTT. It translates to CASSPTENTEAFF.

V is TRBV7-9 and J is TRBJ2-2, with 7 positions matching TRBD2. CDR3 length: 16 residues. The J segment lost 6 bases and the V segment lost 3 bases, leaving 10 bases of the junction unmatched. Germline-derived CDR1 and CDR2 are SEHNR and FQNEAQ (reference sequence). CDR3 amino acids: CASSFLAGRGAGELFF. The DNA for the CDR3 is TGTGCCAGCAGCTTCCTCGCGGGGAGGGGTGCCGGGGAGCTGTTTTTT. The variable domain in full, with the rest retrieved from reference TRBV7-9 and TRBJ2-2, is DTGVSQNPRHKITKRGQNVTFRCDPISEHNRLYWYRQTLGQGPEFLTYFQNEAQLEKSRLLSDRFSAERPKGSFSTLEIQRTEQGDSAMYLCASSFLAGRGAGELFFGEGSRLTVL.

This chain links TRBV4-1 with TRBJ2-2; weak D call: TRBD1 (6 bases). The ends were cut back, 3 bases at V and 1 base at J, with 9 bases in the middle. The length of the CDR3 is 15 residues. Per germline, CDR1 MGHRA and CDR2 YSYEKL. DNA of the CDR3: TGCGCCAGCAGCCAGCCGGGACAGAACACCGGGGAGCTGTTTTTT. Translating gives CASSQPGQNTGELFF.

By share, this clone ranks as medium-sized. The V call is TRBV5-6, the J call TRBJ2-4; 7 bases line up with TRBD1. Germline-derived CDR1 and CDR2 are SGHDT and YYEEEE. CDR3 length: 16 amino acids. The trim removed 4 bases at V and 5 bases at J, leaving 12 bases unmatched. The CDR3 region has the DNA TGTGCCAGCAGCCGACGACAGGGTGCATTAGAAAACATTCAGTACTTC. Protein: CASSRRQGALENIQYF.

The gene calls are TRBV7-2 and TRBJ2-7, with 7 bases matching TRBD1. The CDR3 is 12 amino acids. V lost 5 bases and J lost 11; bases outside the gene matches: 9. Germline V gene sequence: CDR1 SGHTA, CDR2 FQGNSA. The CDR3 loop reads CASSPRTGFEYF. The DNA for the CDR3 is TGTGCCAGCAGCCCCCGGACAGGCTTTGAGTACTTC.

Turning to this clone: This same CDR3 is encoded by further DNA sequences in the sample. CDR3 region: CASKGRGDSPLHF. In DNA form, the CDR3 reads TGTGCCAGTAAGGGCAGGGGCGACTCACCCCTCCACTTT. V is TRBV19 and J is TRBJ1-6; maybe TRBD1 (6 bases). V gave up 7 bases and J gave up 10 bases, with 14 bases separating them. The CDR3 length is 13 residues. Germline loops: CDR1 LNHDA, CDR2 SQIVND (reference sequence).

The rearrangement joins TRBV2 to TRBJ1-6, with D perhaps matching TRBD1 (5 bases). The germline gives CDR1 SNHLY, CDR2 FYNNEI. The CDR3 has 14 amino acids. V was cut by 4 bases and J by 5 bases, with 9 bases left in between. The CDR3 DNA sequence: TGTGCCAGCAGTGTTGGGGCCGATAATTCACCCCTCCACTTT. Translating it yields CASSVGADNSPLHF. The full variable domain, with the rest looked up from reference TRBV2 and TRBJ1-6, is EPEVTQTPSHQVTQMGQEVILRCVPISNHLYFYWYRQILGQKVEFLVSFYNNEISEKSEIFDDQFSVERPDGSNFTLKIRSTKLEDSAMYFCASSVGADNSPLHFGNGTRLTVT.

J is TRBJ1-6 and V is TRBV2; 7 bases line up with TRBD1. The CDR3 has 15 amino acids. With 7 bases clipped from V and 0 bases from J, the junction kept 3 bases outside the gene matches. Looked up from germline, CDR1 is SNHLY and CDR2 is FYNNEI. This chain's CDR3 is CASNQGGSYNSPLHF. The CDR3 region has the DNA TGTGCCAGCAACCAGGGGGGCTCCTATAATTCACCCCTCCACTTT.

The chain carries TRBV6-1 and TRBJ2-5, with D perhaps TRBD2 (5 bases). This CDR3 region has 15 residues. V lost 2 bases and J lost 1, with 11 bases in between. Germline loops: CDR1 MNHNS, CDR2 SASEGT. The CDR3 loop is CASSETPTSQETQYF. In DNA, the CDR3 is TGTGCCAGCAGTGAAACCCCTACTAGCCAAGAGACCCAGTACTTC.

The chain links TRBV6-6 to TRBJ1-1; D gene ambiguous. Trimming shortened V by 2 bases and J by 3 bases, and 10 bases separated the two germline ends. The CDR3 totals 14 residues. Germline CDR1 is MNHNY and CDR2 is SVGAGI (reference sequence). Written as DNA, the CDR3 is TGTGCCAGCAGTTACGCTATTGTGGACACTGAAGCTTTCTTT. Its protein is CASSYAIVDTEAFF.

The rearrangement links TRBV5-6 to TRBJ2-1; TRBD2 might be the D (6 bases). This CDR3 has 16 amino acids. Germline lookup yields CDR1 SGHDT and CDR2 YYEEEE. V lost 5 bases, J lost 5 bases, and 20 bases lay in between. The CDR3 bases are TGTGCCAGCAGAGGACCCGGGACTGGCCTTAACAATGAGCAGTTCTTC. This encodes CASRGPGTGLNNEQFF.

The chain uses TRBV30 and TRBJ1-2; 8 bases agree with TRBD1. The CDR3 covers 13 residues. Trimming at V came to 4 bases and at J to 7 bases, leaving 8 bases not matched to a gene. CDR1 GTSNPN and CDR2 SVGIG come from the germline V gene (reference sequence). The CDR3 spells CAWKLQGARGYTF. The CDR3 coding sequence is TGTGCCTGGAAACTTCAGGGGGCGCGTGGCTACACCTTC.

This chain connects TRBV7-9 to TRBJ2-7; D not resolved. Germline V lookup: CDR1 SEHNR, CDR2 FQNEAQ (reference sequence). Trimming cost V 0 bases and J 5 bases, with 11 bases left between them. The CDR3 totals 14 residues. CDR3 nucleotides: TGTGCCAGCAGCTTAGCTCTGGCGGTGGACGAGCAGTACTTC. Translated, it gives CASSLALAVDEQYF. Full variable domain (remainder filled in from reference TRBV7-9 and TRBJ2-7): DTGVSQNPRHKITKRGQNVTFRCDPISEHNRLYWYRQTLGQGPEFLTYFQNEAQLEKSRLLSDRFSAERPKGSFSTLEIQRTEQGDSAMYLCASSLALAVDEQYFGPGTRLTVT.

The rearrangement links TRBV25-1 to TRBJ1-6; D call uncertain. Looked up from germline, CDR1 is MGHDK and CDR2 is SYGVNS. This CDR3 has 16 amino acids. Trimming took 4 bases from V and 4 from J, leaving 14 bases between them. CDR3 region: CASSAGGLTYNSPLHF. CDR3 in DNA: TGTGCCAGCAGTGCGGGTGGCTTAACATATAATTCACCCCTCCACTTT. Together with reference TRBV25-1 and TRBJ1-6, the CDR3 gives the full variable domain: EADIYQTPRYLVIGTGKKITLECSQTMGHDKMYWYQQDPGMELHLIHYSYGVNSTEKGDLSSESTVSRIRTEHFPLTLESARPSHTSQYLCASSAGGLTYNSPLHFGNGTRLTVT.

The chain uses TRBV19 and TRBJ2-3, with TRBD1 identical over 9 bases. CDR3 size: 15 residues. The trim removed 4 bases at V and 4 bases at J, leaving 6 bases unmatched. The germline V gene encodes CDR1 LNHDA and CDR2 SQIVND (reference sequence). CDR3 DNA: TGTGCCAGTAGTAAACAGGGGGCGAAAGCAGATACGCAGTATTTT. Protein: CASSKQGAKADTQYF.

This chain joins TRBV6-1 and TRBJ1-3, with a possible D match to TRBD1 (6 bases). Germline values: CDR1 MNHNS, CDR2 SASEGT. The CDR3 contains 14 residues. V was trimmed by 7 bases and J by 7 bases, leaving 17 bases between them. This chain's CDR3 is CASIEGVLRNTIYF. CDR3 DNA: TGTGCCAGCATCGAGGGGGTTCTTCGGAACACCATATATTTT.

This clone was picked up a small number of times. The rearrangement links TRBV7-9 to TRBJ2-2; possible D gene TRBD2, 5 bases. V was cut by 3 bases and J by 7 bases, with 12 bases left in between. Germline CDR1 SEHNR, CDR2 FQNEAQ (reference sequence). The CDR3 covers 14 residues. CDR3: CASSFEGPGGELFF. CDR3 bases: TGTGCCAGCAGCTTCGAGGGTCCGGGCGGGGAGCTGTTTTTT.